A selection of T cell receptor beta chains follows, all from one sample in a study of regulatory T cells in long-lasting Graves disease. TCRdb itself ran the multiplex PCR reads through MiXCR, one entry per CDR3 protein. Of about 470,000 distinct CDR3 sequences listed, more than 13% are singletons. In addition, the sample was reused for a study of T cells in Graves' hyperthyroidism and ophthalmopathy.

The sample here was peripheral blood mononuclear cells (PBMCs), taken at new diagnosis, from a patient treated with antithyroid drugs. The origin of the receptors is a woman between 25 and 40 years old with Graves disease. The CDR3 runs from the conserved cysteine through the conserved F or W. A D gene is named only where the DNA matches it firmly. A clone size is listed for some rows: how often the clone was seen (once, few, many), or a class if it is expanded.

j_call clone_size v_call d_call cdr3_aa cdr3_nt
TRBJ1-6 few TRBV5-6 NA CASSLDAVANSPLHF TGTGCCAGCAGCTTGGACGCAGTTGCTAATTCACCCCTCCACTTT
TRBJ1-5 few TRBV19 TRBD1 CASSIGQGPNQPQHF TGTGCCAGTAGTATAGGACAGGGTCCCAATCAGCCCCAGCATTTT
TRBJ1-3 NA TRBV10-3 TRBD1 CAIKGAASSGNTIYF TGTGCCATCAAGGGGGCAGCCAGCTCTGGAAACACCATATATTTT
TRBJ2-2 many TRBV7-3 TRBD2 CASSLSGRGTGELFF TGTGCCAGCAGCCTCAGCGGGAGAGGAACCGGGGAGCTGTTTTTT
TRBJ2-7 many TRBV20-1 NA CSARGTTGYEQYF TGCAGTGCTAGAGGGACTACCGGCTACGAGCAGTACTTC
TRBJ2-5 many TRBV12-3/TRBV12-4 NA CASGGGETQYF TGTGCCAGCGGGGGTGGAGAGACCCAGTACTTC
TRBJ2-7 NA TRBV30 NA CAWSAHNYEQYF TGTGCCTGGAGTGCCCATAACTACGAGCAGTACTTC
TRBJ1-5 few TRBV24-1 TRBD1 CATSEGTGYNQPQHF TGTGCCACCAGTGAGGGGACAGGGTACAATCAGCCCCAGCATTTT
TRBJ2-1 few TRBV19 NA CASSITWNEQFF TGTGCCAGTAGTATCACCTGGAATGAGCAGTTCTTC
TRBJ2-4 NA TRBV4-1 NA CASSQRRTEIAKNIQYF TGCGCCAGCAGCCAACGTAGGACAGAGATAGCCAAAAACATTCAGTACTTC
TRBJ2-3 many TRBV6-2/TRBV6-3 TRBD2 CASSPREGTSGQDTQYF TGTGCCAGCAGTCCCCGGGAAGGGACTAGCGGACAAGATACGCAGTATTTT
TRBJ2-7 many TRBV27 NA CASSLGPSYEQYF TGTGCCAGCAGCTTAGGTCCCTCCTACGAGCAGTACTTC
TRBJ2-1 many TRBV12-3/TRBV12-4 NA CASSLSWYNEQFF TGTGCCAGCAGTTTAAGCTGGTACAATGAGCAGTTCTTC
TRBJ2-2 NA TRBV28 TRBD2 CASSPRLWTSGRKSGELFF TGTGCCAGCAGTCCCCGCCTATGGACTAGCGGGAGAAAAAGCGGGGAGCTGTTTTTT
TRBJ2-7 many TRBV7-2 TRBD1 CASSLGGQVSEQYF TGTGCCAGCAGCTTAGGGGGACAGGTTTCCGAGCAGTACTTC
TRBJ1-2 few TRBV30 TRBD1 CAWSVGGTGSYGYTF TGTGCCTGGAGTGTAGGTGGGACAGGTTCCTATGGCTACACCTTC